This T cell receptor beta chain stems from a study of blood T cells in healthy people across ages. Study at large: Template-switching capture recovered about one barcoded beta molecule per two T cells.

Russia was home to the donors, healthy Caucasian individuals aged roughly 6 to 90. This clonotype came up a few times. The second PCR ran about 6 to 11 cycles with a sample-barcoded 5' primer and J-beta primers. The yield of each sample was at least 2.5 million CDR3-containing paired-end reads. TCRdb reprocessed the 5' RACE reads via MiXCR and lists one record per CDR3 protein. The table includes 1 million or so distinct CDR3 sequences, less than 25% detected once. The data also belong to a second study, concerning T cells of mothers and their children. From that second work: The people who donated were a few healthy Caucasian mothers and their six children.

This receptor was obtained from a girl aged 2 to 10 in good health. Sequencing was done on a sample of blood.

The CDR3 here is CASGLFFDQPQHF. The CDR3 nucleotides read TGTGCCAGCGGCCTTTTTTTCGATCAGCCCCAGCATTTT. This chain uses TRBV27 with TRBJ1-5; D is uncertain. The CDR3 contains 13 residues. Trimming removed 8 bases from V and 5 bases from J, with 13 bases in between. The V gene's germline CDR1 is MNHEY and CDR2 SMNVEV (reference sequence).